One and the same sample provided the 27 T cell receptor beta chains below, sequenced in a study of a mutant IDH1 vaccine in newly diagnosed glioma. These receptors' antigens are unknown. The time point: week 35, safety follow-up. Each dose of the vaccine consisted of 300 ug of mutant IDH1 20-mer peptide, with topical imiquimod. The assay was immunoSEQ multiplex PCR, and TCRdb's table has in-frame clones only and misses some. The data contain around 31,000 clones, 81% of them singletons. Here the sequenced sample was PBMCs, taken from a glioma patient whose treatment included an IDH1 peptide vaccine. These receptor sequences come from a man between 25 and 39 years old with glioma.

CDR3 region: CASSPRTSGRVDTQYF. CDR3 DNA: TGCGCCAGCAGCCCCCGGACTAGCGGGAGGGTAGATACGCAGTATTTT. The chain uses TRBV5-1 and TRBJ2-3, with 15 bases matching TRBD2. The CDR3 runs to 16 residues. Losses at the gene ends were 4 bases for V and 5 bases for J; bases not matched to a gene: 5. Germline CDR1 and CDR2: SGHRS and YFSETQ. The full variable domain, completed using reference TRBV5-1 and TRBJ2-3, is KAGVTQTPRYLIKTRGQQVTLSCSPISGHRSVSWYQQTPGQGLQFLFEYFSETQRNKGNFPGRFSGRQFSNSRSEMNVSTLELGDSALYLCASSPRTSGRVDTQYFGPGTRLTVL.

The chain uses TRBV5-1 and TRBJ1-1; D remains unclear. CDR1 SGHRS and CDR2 YFSETQ come from the germline V gene. This CDR3 spans 12 amino acids. V was shortened by 3 bases and J by 1 base, with 4 bases between the two germline ends. This CDR3 is CASSSPNTEAFF. CDR3 bases: TGCGCCAGCAGCTCCCCGAACACTGAAGCTTTCTTT.

The J gene is TRBJ1-4, the V gene TRBV6-5; the D gene is possibly TRBD1 (6 bases). The CDR3 loop spans 15 amino acids. The V gene's germline CDR1 is MNHEY and CDR2 SVGAGI. V was clipped by 6 bases and J by 11 bases, with 22 bases between them. CDR3 bases: TGTGCCAGCAGCACCCAGGGGTTCTCGGGGAGGAAACTGTTTTTT. This gives the protein CASSTQGFSGRKLFF.

This rearrangement joins TRBV19 to TRBJ2-1, with TRBD1 identical over 10 bases. Germline V gives CDR1 LNHDA, CDR2 SQIVND (reference sequence). The trim removed 1 base at V and 4 bases at J, leaving 4 bases unmatched. There are 16 residues in the CDR3. CDR3 in DNA: TGTGCCAGTAGTATAGTCGGGGGACAGGGGTACAATGAGCAGTTCTTC. Amino acids: CASSIVGGQGYNEQFF.

This clone has a single count. V and J are TRBV27 and TRBJ2-7, with D unresolved. Germline lookup yields CDR1 MNHEY and CDR2 SMNVEV (reference sequence). V was pared by 0 bases and J by 2 bases, with 11 bases between. This CDR3 region has 15 residues. The CDR3 DNA sequence: TGTGCCAGCAGTTTATCCGGGCCGGCACCCTACGAGCAGTACTTC. Translating gives CASSLSGPAPYEQYF.

V gene TRBV7-9 combines with J gene TRBJ1-1; D unclear. The germline gives CDR1 SEHNR, CDR2 FQNEAQ (reference sequence). V lost 6 bases and J 6 bases, leaving 11 bases between the germline ends. The CDR3 has 12 amino acids. CDR3 sequence: CASREGIPEAFF. DNA for the CDR3: TGTGCCAGCAGGGAAGGTATCCCTGAAGCTTTCTTT.

The chain combines TRBV6-5 with TRBJ2-1; 10 nucleotides line up with TRBD2. The CDR3 spans 14 residues. The V gene end was trimmed by 6 bases and the J gene end by 4 bases; junction bases not matched to a gene: 3. Germline CDR1 reads MNHEY; CDR2 reads SVGAGI. CDR3 DNA sequence: TGTGCCAGCAGGGAGCGGGAGGGATACAATGAGCAGTTCTTC. Translating gives CASREREGYNEQFF.

The gene calls are TRBV7-8 and TRBJ2-5; 7 bases match TRBD1. The CDR3 covers 16 residues. The germline gives CDR1 SGHVS, CDR2 FQNEAQ. After removal of 5 bases from V and 5 bases from J, the junction contained 14 bases not matched to a gene. The CDR3 DNA reads TGTGCCAGCAGCGCAAGACAAGGGACAGATGGGGAGACCCAGTACTTC. Its translation is CASSARQGTDGETQYF.

The genes are TRBV23-1 and TRBJ2-7; unclear D gene. TRBV23-1 is assigned to the ORF class and has an uncertain function. With 3 bases removed from V and 5 bases from J, the gap between germline ends came to 11 bases. This CDR3 is 13 amino acids long. The CDR3 is CASSHPSHHEQYF. The CDR3 DNA is TGCGCCAGCAGTCACCCCTCCCACCACGAGCAGTACTTC.

Here the CDR3 DNA reads TGCGCCAGCAGCCAAGCTGACAGGGCGTACGAGCAGTACTTC. Protein: CASSQADRAYEQYF. The chain links TRBV4-1 to TRBJ2-7; TRBD1 agrees at 7 bases. The CDR3 consists of 14 residues. V was clipped by 1 base and J by 4 bases; unmatched bases: 4. The V gene's germline CDR1 is MGHRA and CDR2 YSYEKL.

This CDR3 is CASSQEPGPYTDTQYF. CDR3 DNA sequence: TGCGCCAGCAGCCAAGAACCCGGGCCCTACACAGATACGCAGTATTTT. This chain links TRBV4-1 with TRBJ2-3; D gene uncertain. The CDR3 contains 16 residues. V gave up 0 bases and J gave up 2 bases, with 12 bases separating them. Per germline, CDR1 MGHRA and CDR2 YSYEKL.

J is TRBJ2-1 and V is TRBV15, with a tentative D call TRBD2 (5 bases). The CDR3 has 15 amino acids. Germline loops: CDR1 LNHNV, CDR2 YYDKDF (reference sequence). Deletions cut 0 bases from V and 0 bases from J, with 6 bases between. CDR3 bases: TGTGCCACCAGCAGAGAAGCGGCCTCCTACAATGAGCAGTTCTTC. Translation gives CATSREAASYNEQFF. The complete variable domain, with remaining parts taken from reference TRBV15 and TRBJ2-1, reads DAMVIQNPRYQVTQFGKPVTLSCSQTLNHNVMYWYQQKSSQAPKLLFHYYDKDFNNEADTPDNFQSRRPNTSFCFLDIRSPGLGDTAMYLCATSREAASYNEQFFGPGTRLTVL.

The chain joins TRBV19 to TRBJ2-3; perhaps TRBD2 as D (6 bases). V was pared by 2 bases and J by 0 bases, with 12 bases between. CDR1 is LNHDA, CDR2 SQIVND, per germline (reference sequence). The CDR3 consists of 16 residues. The CDR3 sequence: CASSIQASDSTDTQYF. The CDR3 DNA reads as TGTGCCAGTAGTATACAGGCTAGCGATAGCACAGATACGCAGTATTTT.

The V gene is TRBV29-1, the J gene TRBJ1-2; D gene uncertain. Germline CDR1 reads SQVTM; CDR2 reads ANQGSEA. The CDR3 spans 12 residues. With 2 bases removed from V and 5 bases from J, the gap between germline ends came to 9 bases. The CDR3 sequence is CSVENQGYGYTF. DNA for the CDR3: TGCAGCGTTGAAAATCAAGGGTATGGCTACACCTTC.

The chain recombines TRBV18 with TRBJ1-5, with D possibly being TRBD1 (5 bases). Looked up from germline, CDR1 is KGHSH and CDR2 is LQKENI. V was cut by 2 bases and J by 3 bases, with 14 bases left in between. This CDR3 contains 16 residues. CDR3 in amino acids: CASSPNIGQFNQPQHF. Written as DNA, the CDR3 is TGTGCCAGCTCACCAAACATAGGACAATTCAATCAGCCCCAGCATTTT.

The rearrangement links TRBV19 to TRBJ2-3, with D uncertain. CDR3 length: 16 residues. Germline CDR1 is LNHDA and CDR2 is SQIVND (reference sequence). Trimming shortened V by 6 bases and J by 2 bases, and 18 bases separated the two germline ends. CDR3 residues: CASSLVALGYTDTQYF. In nucleotides, the CDR3 is TGTGCCAGTAGCCTAGTCGCGCTGGGCTACACAGATACGCAGTATTTT.

This chain connects TRBV30 to TRBJ2-1, with 12 bases that match TRBD2. This CDR3 comprises 16 residues. Germline-derived CDR1 and CDR2 are GTSNPN and SVGIG (reference sequence). V lost 2 bases to trimming and J lost 12 bases; unmatched junction nucleotides: 14. The CDR3 bases are TGTGCCTGGAGTTTTCCCGGGACTAGCGGGTCAATACGGCAGTTCTTC. It translates to CAWSFPGTSGSIRQFF.

This clone was detected once. The gene calls are TRBV15 and TRBJ1-1; no clear D. CDR1 and CDR2 from the germline V gene are LNHNV and YYDKDF (reference sequence). V lost 0 bases and J 11 bases, leaving 13 bases between the germline ends. This CDR3 comprises 13 residues. The CDR3 sequence is CATSRERHTGAFF. Here the CDR3 DNA reads TGTGCCACCAGCAGAGAAAGACATACCGGGGCTTTCTTT.

The CDR3 is CASSHTPTGTPYEQYF. The DNA for the CDR3 is TGTGCCAGCAGCCACACCCCAACGGGAACCCCCTACGAGCAGTACTTC. The chain links TRBV7-9 to TRBJ2-7; the D gene is possibly TRBD2 (5 bases). This CDR3 has 16 amino acids. The V gene's germline CDR1 is SEHNR and CDR2 FQNEAQ (reference sequence). V lost 5 bases and J lost 2, with 19 bases in between.

This rearrangement joins TRBV23-1 to TRBJ2-7; weak D call: TRBD2 (6 bases). TRBV23-1 is annotated as an ORF whose role is uncertain. Trimming removed 4 bases from V and 1 base from J, with 11 bases in between. The CDR3 has 14 residues. CDR3 coding DNA: TGCGCCAGCAGTCCAGTGGAGGGTTCCTACGAGCAGTACTTC. Protein sequence: CASSPVEGSYEQYF.

The chain joins TRBV5-6 to TRBJ1-1; D uncertain. This CDR3 has 12 amino acids. The V gene's germline CDR1 is SGHDT and CDR2 YYEEEE. Trimming left V 1 base short and J 7 bases short, with 8 bases between. The CDR3 DNA follows: TGTGCCAGCAGCTTGAGAGGGTTTGAAGCTTTCTTT. Protein product: CASSLRGFEAFF.

V and J are TRBV10-3 and TRBJ2-1; 11 nucleotides align to TRBD2. Germline CDR1 and CDR2: ENHRY and SYGVKD. J lost 5 bases, V lost 5 bases, and 8 bases had no gene match. This CDR3 has 16 amino acids. CDR3 sequence reads: CAISKLAGEGNNEQFF. For the CDR3, the DNA is TGTGCCATCAGTAAACTAGCGGGAGAAGGAAACAATGAGCAGTTCTTC.

J is TRBJ1-1 and V is TRBV19; no firm D call. This CDR3 region has 16 residues. V was clipped by 1 base and J by 4 bases, with 16 bases between them. CDR1 and CDR2 from the germline V gene are LNHDA and SQIVND (reference sequence). The CDR3 reads CASSIGPPRRVTEAFF. The CDR3, as DNA: TGTGCCAGTAGTATAGGTCCACCTAGAAGGGTCACTGAAGCTTTCTTT.

This chain joins TRBV5-1 and TRBJ2-1, with TRBD2 identical over 8 bases. Germline V gene sequence: CDR1 SGHRS, CDR2 YFSETQ. The trim removed 4 bases at V and 0 bases at J, leaving 3 bases unmatched. The CDR3 is 15 amino acids. CDR3 residues: CASSVSGSSYNEQFF. DNA of the CDR3: TGCGCCAGCAGCGTGAGCGGGAGCTCCTACAATGAGCAGTTCTTC.

The rearrangement uses TRBV5-1 and TRBJ2-2, with a weak D call TRBD2 (5 bases). Germline V gene data show CDR1 as SGHRS and CDR2 as YFSETQ. Trimming stripped 1 base from V and 3 bases from J, with 13 bases between. The CDR3 sequence is 16 residues long. CDR3 in DNA: TGCGCCAGCAGCTTGTCCCATGGAGGTGACACCGGGGAGCTGTTTTTT. Its translation is CASSLSHGGDTGELFF.

This chain uses TRBV11-2 with TRBJ1-1, with 9 nucleotides matching TRBD1. The CDR3 is 13 amino acids. With 4 bases clipped from V and 3 bases from J, the junction kept 0 bases outside the gene matches. Germline-derived CDR1 and CDR2 are SGHAT and FQNNGV. CDR3 amino acids: CASSWTGDTEAFF. The CDR3 region has the DNA TGTGCCAGCAGCTGGACAGGGGACACTGAAGCTTTCTTT.

The rearrangement joins TRBV6-1 to TRBJ2-5; D tentatively fits TRBD1 or TRBD2 (5 bases each). Germline CDR1 is MNHNS and CDR2 is SASEGT. This CDR3 contains 14 residues. Between the trimmed V and J ends, which lost 4 bases and 4 bases, there was a span of 13 bases. The CDR3 DNA is TGTGCCAGCAGTGCCCGAGGGGACGCAGAGACCCAGTACTTC. The encoded protein is CASSARGDAETQYF.